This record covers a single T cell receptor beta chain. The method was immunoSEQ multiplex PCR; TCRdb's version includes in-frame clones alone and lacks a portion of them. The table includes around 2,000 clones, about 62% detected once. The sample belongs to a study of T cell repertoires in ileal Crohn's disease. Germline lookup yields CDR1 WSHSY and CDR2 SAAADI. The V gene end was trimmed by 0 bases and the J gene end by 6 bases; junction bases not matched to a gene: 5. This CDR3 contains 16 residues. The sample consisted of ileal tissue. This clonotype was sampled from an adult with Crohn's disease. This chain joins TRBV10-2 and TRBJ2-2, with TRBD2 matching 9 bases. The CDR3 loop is CASSESSGGLAGELFF. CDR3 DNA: TGCGCCAGCAGTGAGTCGAGCGGGGGGCTAGCCGGGGAGCTGTTTTTT.